This TCR beta chain was profiled in a study of radiotherapy plus CTLA-4 blockade in lung cancer. Background on the study: Disease control was seen in roughly 30% of patients, objective responses in around 20%. The study's findings and limits: Per reports, early blood T cell clone dynamics, plus interferon-beta, forecast response most strongly.

Those with chemo-refractory metastatic non-small-cell lung cancer were treated with focal radiation combined with CTLA-4 blockade using ipilimumab. As regards this clone: Its antigen is unknown.

Profiling relied on immunoSEQ multiplex PCR, and the TCRdb table lists in-frame clones only, not all of them. The repertoire holds approximately 69,000 clones, about 80% seen once, with 7% to 8.5% in the top ten. Sequencing used peripheral blood, obtained from a patient treated with radiotherapy plus ipilimumab. This TCR came from a human donor with non-small cell lung cancer who had a complete response to radiotherapy plus ipilimumab.

The CDR3 protein is CASSFRARGGEKLFF. Here the CDR3 DNA reads TGTGCCAGCAGCTTCAGGGCGCGTGGCGGGGAAAAACTGTTTTTT. The rearrangement uses TRBV13 and TRBJ1-4; weak D call: TRBD1 (5 bases). This CDR3 region has 15 residues. The germline CDR1 and CDR2 sequences are PRHDT and FYEKMQ (reference sequence). Trimming left V 3 bases short and J 8 bases short, with 16 bases between.